Shown below are 21 T cell receptor beta chains from a single sample sequenced in a study of CD8 T cells in Susac syndrome. Random hexamers served to reverse transcribe roughly 0.5 to 1 ug RNA. TCRdb re-called the immunoSEQ multiplex PCR reads with MiXCR, one entry per CDR3 protein. Seen here are about 150,000 distinct CDR3 sequences, roughly nine tenths observed once, and the top ten hold approximately 0.082%. Sequenced: CD4+ T cells from PBMCs. The receptor source for this set is a human donor in good health.

The rearrangement joins TRBV7-2 to TRBJ1-6; 9 bases line up with TRBD1. This CDR3 has 15 amino acids. Germline assignment: CDR1 SGHTA and CDR2 FQGNSA. Trimming removed 5 bases from V and 7 bases from J; junction bases left unmatched: 6. CDR3 sequence (DNA): TGTGCCAGCAGCGGACAGGGGAGCCTGAATTCACCCCTCCACTTT. It encodes CASSGQGSLNSPLHF.

The rearrangement links TRBV2 to TRBJ1-1, with a weak D call TRBD1 (5 bases). Germline values: CDR1 SNHLY, CDR2 FYNNEI. The CDR3 length is 17 residues. V lost 7 bases, J lost 5 bases, and 26 bases lay in between. CDR3 protein: CASIQGGQFGGSTEAFF. CDR3 DNA sequence: TGTGCCAGCATTCAGGGCGGGCAGTTTGGGGGAAGTACTGAAGCTTTCTTT. Complete variable domain (other parts from reference TRBV2 and TRBJ1-1): EPEVTQTPSHQVTQMGQEVILRCVPISNHLYFYWYRQILGQKVEFLVSFYNNEISEKSEIFDDQFSVERPDGSNFTLKIRSTKLEDSAMYFCASIQGGQFGGSTEAFFGQGTRLTVV.

A word on this clonotype: One junction end disagrees with the germline gene, perhaps due to a read error. The chain employs TRBV2 and TRBJ1-4; no clear D gene. CDR1 and CDR2 from the germline V gene are SNHLY and FYNNEI. This CDR3 region has 14 residues. The CDR3 DNA reads as TGTGCCAGCAGCCGACGGTCTACTAGTGAAAAACTGTTTTTT. This translates into CASSRRSTSEKLFF.

The chain employs TRBV20-1 and TRBJ2-3; perhaps TRBD2 as D (6 bases). Trimming removed 5 bases from V and 3 bases from J, with 21 bases in between. The CDR3 runs to 16 residues. The germline CDR1 and CDR2 sequences are DFQATT and SNEGSKA (reference sequence). The CDR3 sequence is CSAEGPTGSGTDTQYF. In DNA form, the CDR3 reads TGCAGTGCTGAAGGCCCTACCGGGAGTGGAACAGATACGCAGTATTTT.

The chain recombines TRBV13 with TRBJ2-7, with D possibly TRBD1 on 6 matching bases. The CDR3 contains 15 residues. Trimming cost V 4 bases and J 2 bases, with 15 bases left between them. The V gene's germline CDR1 is PRHDT and CDR2 FYEKMQ (reference sequence). The CDR3 DNA reads TGTGCCAGCAGCTATTACAGGGAGCTAACCTACGAGCAGTACTTC. Translation: CASSYYRELTYEQYF.

In this sample, this clonotype turned up once. This rearrangement joins TRBV2 to TRBJ1-6, with unresolved D. The germline gives CDR1 SNHLY, CDR2 FYNNEI. V was pared by 8 bases and J by 10 bases, with 9 bases between. The CDR3 runs to 11 residues. The CDR3: CASEGWSPLHF. DNA of the CDR3: TGTGCCAGCGAGGGATGGTCACCCCTCCACTTT. Based on the CDR3 plus reference TRBV2 and TRBJ1-6, the full variable domain is EPEVTQTPSHQVTQMGQEVILRCVPISNHLYFYWYRQILGQKVEFLVSFYNNEISEKSEIFDDQFSVERPDGSNFTLKIRSTKLEDSAMYFCASEGWSPLHFGNGTRLTVT.

The genes are TRBV6-1 and TRBJ2-2; D may correspond to TRBD1 or TRBD2 (6 bases each). V dropped 6 bases and J dropped 5 bases, with 13 bases sitting between them. Looked up from germline, CDR1 is MNHNS and CDR2 is SASEGT. The CDR3 is 14 residues long. CDR3 sequence: CASRGTGATGELFF. The CDR3 nucleotides read TGTGCCAGCAGGGGTACGGGGGCGACCGGGGAGCTGTTTTTT.

The table lists this clonotype with a count of one. The chain employs TRBV6-5 and TRBJ2-2; 9 bases match TRBD2. V lost 4 bases and J lost 3; bases outside the gene matches: 9. The CDR3 extends over 17 amino acids. Per germline, CDR1 MNHEY and CDR2 SVGAGI. The chain's CDR3 is CASSSDPRLADTGELFF. CDR3 in DNA: TGTGCCAGCAGTTCCGACCCAAGACTAGCGGACACCGGGGAGCTGTTTTTT.

This rearrangement joins TRBV5-4 to TRBJ2-3; tentatively, D is TRBD2 (6 bases). This CDR3 has 15 amino acids. Germline CDR1 and CDR2: SGHNT and YYREEE (reference sequence). Trimming cost V 0 bases and J 0 bases, with 8 bases left between them. The chain's CDR3 is CASSLAGVSTDTQYF. DNA of the CDR3: TGTGCCAGCAGCTTGGCGGGAGTAAGCACAGATACGCAGTATTTT.

Written as DNA, the CDR3 is TGTGCCAGCAGCCCCTTGGGGCGCCACACCGGGGAGCTGTTTTTT. Protein: CASSPLGRHTGELFF. The V gene is TRBV3-1, the J gene TRBJ2-2; D is possibly TRBD1 (5 bases). Germline V gene data show CDR1 as LGHDT and CDR2 as YNNKEL (reference sequence). V shed 4 bases and J shed 3 bases, with 12 bases lying between them. This CDR3 contains 15 residues.

The chain couples TRBV27 to TRBJ2-7; 7 bases align to TRBD1. V lost 5 bases, J lost 9 bases, and 4 bases stayed unmatched. The CDR3 length is 11 residues. Germline CDR1 is MNHEY and CDR2 is SMNVEV (reference sequence). In DNA form, the CDR3 reads TGTGCCAGCAGTAAGGGGGACAGGCAGTACTTC. Translated: CASSKGDRQYF.

The V call is TRBV6-5, the J call TRBJ2-2, with D hard to call. Germline values: CDR1 MNHEY, CDR2 SVGAGI. Trimming took off 0 bases at V and 6 bases at J, with 11 bases between the two ends. The CDR3 sequence is 15 residues long. The CDR3, as DNA: TGTGCCAGCAGTTACTCTATCACACAAGCCGGGGAGCTGTTTTTT. As protein: CASSYSITQAGELFF.

V and J are TRBV11-1 and TRBJ2-2, with TRBD2 as a possible D gene (7 bases). Germline-derived CDR1 and CDR2 are SGHAT and FQDESV (reference sequence). The CDR3 totals 20 residues. Trimming cost V 0 bases and J 1 base, with 21 bases left between them. The CDR3 reads CASSLAQHRGAPMNTGELFF. For the CDR3, the DNA is TGTGCCAGCAGCTTAGCGCAACATCGGGGGGCTCCAATGAACACCGGGGAGCTGTTTTTT.

The rearrangement links TRBV18 to TRBJ2-7, with D possibly being TRBD1 (5 bases). Trimming took 3 bases from V and 6 from J, leaving 15 bases between them. Germline-derived CDR1 and CDR2 are KGHSH and LQKENI. The CDR3 is made up of 14 amino acids. CDR3 region: CASSPSTDAAEQYF. The CDR3 coding sequence is TGTGCCAGCTCACCCTCGACAGACGCAGCCGAGCAGTACTTC.

This rearrangement joins TRBV5-1 to TRBJ2-7; D possibly corresponds to TRBD1 (6 bases). The germline CDR1 and CDR2 sequences are SGHRS and YFSETQ. This CDR3 spans 12 amino acids. V was cut by 4 bases and J by 7 bases, with 12 bases left in between. CDR3 sequence: CASSAQGQEQYF. Written as DNA, the CDR3 is TGCGCCAGCAGCGCACAGGGTCAAGAGCAGTACTTC.

The rearrangement joins TRBV7-9 to TRBJ1-4, with unresolved D. This CDR3 spans 14 amino acids. The ends were cut back, 5 bases at V and 5 bases at J, with 12 bases in the middle. Germline V gene lookup returns CDR1 SEHNR and CDR2 FQNEAQ (reference sequence). The CDR3 region has the DNA TGTGCCAGCAGCCGGCGCACAGACAATGAAAAACTGTTTTTT. Translation: CASSRRTDNEKLFF.

The V call is TRBV6-5, the J call TRBJ2-1; D gene ambiguous. Looked up from germline, CDR1 is MNHEY and CDR2 is SVGAGI. V lost 5 bases to trimming and J lost 0 bases, with 8 bases between them. The CDR3 has 14 amino acids. This CDR3 is CASSGRSSYNEQFF. In DNA form, the CDR3 reads TGTGCCAGCAGTGGACGGAGCTCCTACAATGAGCAGTTCTTC.

The chain couples TRBV20-1 to TRBJ2-3, with D perhaps TRBD2 (6 bases). CDR1 DFQATT and CDR2 SNEGSKA come from the germline V gene (reference sequence). CDR3 length: 14 amino acids. V was shortened by 6 bases and J by 0 bases, with 13 bases between the two germline ends. CDR3 nucleotide sequence: TGCAGTGCCCAGCCAGGGACTAGCACAGATACGCAGTATTTT. It encodes CSAQPGTSTDTQYF.

The chain has TRBV28 and TRBJ2-7; D uncertain. Germline V lookup: CDR1 MDHEN, CDR2 SYDVKM. Trimming left V 7 bases short and J 3 bases short, with 13 bases between. The CDR3 is made up of 13 amino acids. CDR3 nucleotides: TGTGCCAGCAACCGAGATGATGTCTACGAGCAGTACTTC. As protein: CASNRDDVYEQYF.

The V gene is TRBV6-6, the J gene TRBJ2-3; 12 nucleotides line up with TRBD1. Unmatched junction bases numbered 4, after V lost 5 bases and J lost 1 base. The CDR3 is 16 amino acids. Germline V gene sequence: CDR1 MNHNY, CDR2 SVGAGI (reference sequence). This CDR3 reads CASSPGQGARTDTQYF. The CDR3 DNA reads TGTGCCAGCAGTCCGGGACAGGGGGCGCGCACAGATACGCAGTATTTT.

The chain combines TRBV29-1 with TRBJ2-5; weak D call: TRBD2 (6 bases). The CDR3 is 12 residues long. The V and J ends lost 8 bases and 5 bases respectively, with 15 bases between them. Germline CDR1 SQVTM, CDR2 ANQGSEA. CDR3: CSFGTSGETQYF. The CDR3 DNA is TGCAGCTTCGGGACTTCCGGGGAGACCCAGTACTTC.